These 31 T cell receptor beta chains share one sample of origin, sequenced in a study of graft-versus-host responses after intestinal transplantation. Generated by immunoSEQ multiplex PCR, the TCRdb table keeps only in-frame clones and is missing some. This table holds around 96,000 clones, 90% found once. Sequencing used PBMCs, obtained approximately 420 days after intestinal transplant. The source is a human patient who received an intestinal transplant, so some T cells may come from the graft donor.

The rearrangement links TRBV5-1 to TRBJ2-3; 12 bases match TRBD2. V was clipped by 0 bases and J by 4 bases; unmatched bases: 6. Germline V gene data show CDR1 as SGHRS and CDR2 as YFSETQ. The CDR3 length is 17 residues. CDR3 loop: CASSLGGLAGGPDTQYF. The CDR3 DNA reads as TGCGCCAGCAGCTTGGGTGGGCTAGCGGGGGGGCCAGATACGCAGTATTTT.

The chain is built from TRBV29-1 and TRBJ1-3; no firm D call. CDR3 length: 16 amino acids. The V gene's germline CDR1 is SQVTM and CDR2 ANQGSEA. Trimming took off 3 bases at V and 0 bases at J, with 15 bases between the two ends. CDR3 sequence reads: CSVEDVSALSGNTIYF. CDR3 in DNA: TGCAGCGTTGAGGACGTCAGCGCCCTCTCTGGAAACACCATATATTTT.

The chain links TRBV6-4 to TRBJ1-1, with D tentatively TRBD1 (5 bases). Trimming removed 6 bases at V and 1 base at J, with 15 bases between. This CDR3 is built from 15 residues. Germline V gene sequence: CDR1 MRHNA, CDR2 SNTAGT. This CDR3 reads CASRAWGKQNTEAFF. As DNA, the CDR3 is TGTGCCAGCAGAGCGTGGGGCAAACAGAACACTGAAGCTTTCTTT.

This chain links TRBV2 with TRBJ2-7; D gene uncertain. Per the germline V gene, CDR1 is SNHLY and CDR2 is FYNNEI. The length of the CDR3 is 13 residues. The V and J ends lost 6 bases and 0 bases respectively, with 9 bases between them. The CDR3 protein is CASRPGPSYEQYF. CDR3 nucleotide sequence: TGTGCCAGCAGACCCGGGCCCTCCTACGAGCAGTACTTC.

V is TRBV7-8 and J is TRBJ2-7, with 8 bases that match TRBD1. The CDR3 is 16 amino acids. The junction had 10 bases not matched to a gene; V was cut back by 0 bases and J by 6 bases. Germline CDR1 reads SGHVS; CDR2 reads FQNEAQ. In nucleotides, the CDR3 is TGTGCCAGCAGCTTAGCGCGTCCAGGGGGCCACGGCGAGCAGTACTTC. It encodes CASSLARPGGHGEQYF. Supplemented by reference TRBV7-8 and TRBJ2-7, the full variable domain reads GAGVSQSPRYKVAKRGQDVALRCDPISGHVSLFWYQQALGQGPEFLTYFQNEAQLDKSGLPSDRFFAERPEGSVSTLKIQRTQQEDSAVYLCASSLARPGGHGEQYFGPGTRLTVT.

The rearrangement links TRBV6-1 to TRBJ1-2; weak D call: TRBD1 (5 bases). The CDR3 has 13 amino acids. V was trimmed by 6 bases and J by 4 bases, leaving 12 bases between them. Germline lookup yields CDR1 MNHNS and CDR2 SASEGT. Written as DNA, the CDR3 is TGTGCCAGCAGAGACGGGACGTTCTATGGCTACACCTTC. Protein product: CASRDGTFYGYTF.

J is TRBJ1-3 and V is TRBV7-8; possibly TRBD1 for D (5 bases). Germline CDR1 and CDR2: SGHVS and FQNEAQ. The CDR3 runs to 16 residues. Trimming took 1 base from V and 0 from J, leaving 10 bases between them. For the CDR3, the DNA is TGTGCCAGCAGCTTAGGACAGTTCTACTCTGGAAACACCATATATTTT. It translates to CASSLGQFYSGNTIYF.

V is TRBV6-1 and J is TRBJ1-4; 9 positions agree with TRBD1. The J segment lost 6 bases and the V segment lost 5 bases, leaving 4 bases of the junction unmatched. The CDR3 runs 14 residues. CDR1 is MNHNS and CDR2 is SASEGT in the germline V gene. CDR3 bases: TGTGCCAGCAGTCTTCGACAGGGGGATGAAAAACTGTTTTTT. It is translated as CASSLRQGDEKLFF.

The J gene is TRBJ1-6, the V gene TRBV5-6, with D possibly matching TRBD1 (5 bases). Trimming shortened V by 4 bases and J by 16 bases, and 15 bases separated the two germline ends. In germline, CDR1 is SGHDT, CDR2 YYEEEE. This CDR3 spans 12 amino acids. CDR3 sequence (DNA): TGTGCCAGCAGCGGGATGGGACCGGAACTCCACTTT. Its protein product is CASSGMGPELHF. The variable domain in full, with the rest retrieved from reference TRBV5-6 and TRBJ1-6, is DAGVTQSPTHLIKTRGQQVTLRCSPKSGHDTVSWYQQALGQGPQFIFQYYEEEERQRGNFPDRFSGHQFPNYSSELNVNALLLGDSALYLCASSGMGPELHFGNGTRLTVT.

The chain recombines TRBV15 with TRBJ1-2, with D perhaps matching TRBD1 (5 bases). Germline CDR1 LNHNV, CDR2 YYDKDF (reference sequence). Between the trimmed V and J ends, which lost 0 bases and 9 bases, there was a span of 11 bases. The CDR3 covers 13 residues. DNA of the CDR3: TGTGCCACCAGCAGAGATGAAGGGGATCGCTACACCTTC. It encodes CATSRDEGDRYTF.

V usage is TRBV11-1 and J usage is TRBJ2-3; 10 bases fit TRBD2. In germline, CDR1 is SGHAT, CDR2 FQDESV (reference sequence). The ends lost 5 bases at V and 0 bases at J; junction bases unmatched: 5. CDR3 length: 16 residues. In DNA form, the CDR3 reads TGTGCCAGCAGCCCTAGCGGGGGAGCTAGCACAGATACGCAGTATTTT. It yields the protein CASSPSGGASTDTQYF.

This sequence joins TRBV6-5 and TRBJ1-6; 7 bases align to TRBD1. Germline assignment: CDR1 MNHEY and CDR2 SVGAGI. V lost 5 bases and J lost 9; bases outside the gene matches: 10. The CDR3 totals 15 residues. The CDR3 loop is CASSQDRIGVSPLHF. The CDR3 bases are TGTGCCAGCAGTCAGGACAGGATCGGGGTTTCACCCCTCCACTTT.

The CDR3 nucleotides read TGTGCCAGTAGTCCACAACAGAGGCCCTATGGCTACACCTTC. Amino acid sequence: CASSPQQRPYGYTF. The chain carries TRBV19 and TRBJ1-2; D gene ambiguous. Germline lookup yields CDR1 LNHDA and CDR2 SQIVND (reference sequence). The V end was cut by 5 bases, the J end by 4 bases, with 14 bases between. The CDR3 covers 14 residues.

The rearrangement uses TRBV14 and TRBJ1-4; D unclear. With 1 base removed from V and 10 bases from J, the gap between germline ends came to 13 bases. Germline values: CDR1 SGHDN, CDR2 FVKESK. The CDR3 sequence is 14 residues long. CDR3: CASSQGFVSAKLFF. DNA for the CDR3: TGTGCCAGCAGCCAAGGTTTCGTGTCGGCAAAACTGTTTTTT.

The chain has TRBV11-2 and TRBJ1-5; unclear D gene. The V and J ends lost 0 bases and 3 bases respectively, with 9 bases between them. Germline CDR1 SGHAT, CDR2 FQNNGV. This CDR3 contains 15 residues. The CDR3 nucleotides are TGTGCCAGCAGCTTAGAGGGCAGGCCCAATCAGCCCCAGCATTTT. Amino acid sequence: CASSLEGRPNQPQHF.

The V and J genes are TRBV10-3 and TRBJ1-6; TRBD1 is a possible D gene (6 bases). With 6 bases removed from V and 7 bases from J, the gap between germline ends came to 16 bases. This CDR3 contains 15 residues. CDR1 and CDR2 from the germline V gene are ENHRY and SYGVKD. Here the CDR3 DNA reads TGTGCCATCAGGTCCCAACAGGGTGAAAATTCACCCCTCCACTTT. Its translation is CAIRSQQGENSPLHF.

As to this clone: Other DNA sequences within the sample encode an identical CDR3. This chain connects TRBV10-2 to TRBJ1-2; D is possibly TRBD1 (5 bases). Trimming took off 8 bases at V and 2 bases at J, with 9 bases between the two ends. This CDR3 contains 12 residues. Germline lookup yields CDR1 WSHSY and CDR2 SAAADI. CDR3 DNA: TGCGCCAGCTCCCCAGGGAACTATGGCTACACCTTC. Translation gives CASSPGNYGYTF.

This rearrangement joins TRBV5-6 to TRBJ2-7; D is ambiguous. CDR1 and CDR2 from the germline V gene are SGHDT and YYEEEE. Trimming stripped 2 bases from V and 4 bases from J, with 4 bases between. The CDR3 length is 11 residues. DNA of the CDR3: TGTGCCAGCAGCTTCGGTTACGAGCAGTACTTC. Translated, it gives CASSFGYEQYF.

The chain is built from TRBV5-6 and TRBJ2-5; no firm D call. CDR1 and CDR2 from the germline V gene are SGHDT and YYEEEE. The CDR3 extends over 12 amino acids. Trimming cost V 0 bases and J 6 bases, with 6 bases left between them. The CDR3 region has the DNA TGTGCCAGCAGCTTGGTAGAACAGACCCAGTACTTC. Encoded protein: CASSLVEQTQYF.

J is TRBJ2-7 and V is TRBV6-1, with 8 bases lining up with TRBD1. Germline CDR1 reads MNHNS; CDR2 reads SASEGT. V was clipped by 4 bases and J by 6 bases; unmatched bases: 8. The CDR3 spans 14 residues. The CDR3 DNA follows: TGTGCCAGCAGTGCAGGGGGCAGGGGGAGCGAGCAGTACTTC. Amino acid sequence: CASSAGGRGSEQYF.

The chain links TRBV9 to TRBJ1-6; D remains ambiguous. CDR1 and CDR2 from the germline V gene are SGDLS and YYNGEE. Trimming left V 0 bases short and J 10 bases short, with 5 bases between. The CDR3 totals 12 residues. The CDR3 protein is CASSVDRSPLHF. The DNA of the CDR3 is TGTGCCAGCAGCGTAGACCGATCACCCCTCCACTTT.

The rearrangement uses TRBV19 and TRBJ2-7; TRBD1 is a possible D gene (6 bases). The CDR3 loop spans 13 amino acids. Per the germline V gene, CDR1 is LNHDA and CDR2 is SQIVND (reference sequence). Trimming removed 7 bases from V and 6 bases from J, with 16 bases in between. The DNA for the CDR3 is TGTGCCAGTAACGGGGCAGGGGACGGCGAGCAGTACTTC. Translation gives CASNGAGDGEQYF.

CDR3 sequence reads: CASSAGLEVPYEQYF. The CDR3 DNA reads TGTGCCAGTAGTGCAGGATTAGAGGTACCCTACGAGCAGTACTTC. The chain joins TRBV19 to TRBJ2-5, with D hard to call. The J call may be in error: the DNA end matches TRBJ2-7 better. Germline CDR1 is LNHDA and CDR2 is SQIVND (reference sequence). This CDR3 contains 15 residues.

This chain connects TRBV6-5 to TRBJ1-6; D possibly corresponds to TRBD1 (5 bases). The V gene's germline CDR1 is MNHEY and CDR2 SVGAGI. V gave up 2 bases and J gave up 6 bases, with 11 bases separating them. CDR3 length: 15 residues. The CDR3 here is CASSYVWGINSPLHF. The DNA for the CDR3 is TGTGCCAGCAGTTACGTATGGGGGATTAATTCACCCCTCCACTTT.

Of note for this clone: A junction end diverges from the germline sequence, so it may reflect a read error. The V call is TRBV14, the J call TRBJ1-4; D is possibly TRBD1 (5 bases). Germline V lookup: CDR1 SGHDN, CDR2 FVKESK. The CDR3 is 12 amino acids. CDR3 protein: CASSQRGILLAF. The DNA for the CDR3 is TGTGCCAGCAGCCAACGGGGGATCCTCTTGGCCTTT.

The rearrangement joins TRBV29-1 to TRBJ1-1; no firm D call. The V and J ends lost 6 bases and 3 bases respectively, with 8 bases between them. In germline, CDR1 is SQVTM, CDR2 ANQGSEA. This CDR3 contains 11 residues. The CDR3 reads CSVYTHTEAFF. Here the CDR3 DNA reads TGCAGCGTCTACACCCACACTGAAGCTTTCTTT.

This sequence joins TRBV2 and TRBJ2-1; either TRBD1 or TRBD2 may fit D (6 bases each). The germline CDR1 and CDR2 sequences are SNHLY and FYNNEI. This CDR3 is built from 15 residues. V was shortened by 6 bases and J by 4 bases, with 16 bases between the two germline ends. The CDR3 DNA sequence: TGTGCCAGCAGCTCCGTGGGGGGCGGTTACAATGAGCAGTTCTTC. Translating it yields CASSSVGGGYNEQFF.

The chain is built from TRBV9 and TRBJ2-5; D is perhaps TRBD1 (5 bases). The length of the CDR3 is 12 residues. Per germline, CDR1 SGDLS and CDR2 YYNGEE. V was trimmed by 3 bases and J by 5 bases, leaving 8 bases between them. CDR3: CASSGRVETQYF. CDR3 bases: TGTGCCAGCAGCGGCAGGGTGGAGACCCAGTACTTC. Supplemented by reference TRBV9 and TRBJ2-5, the full variable domain reads DSGVTQTPKHLITATGQRVTLRCSPRSGDLSVYWYQQSLDQGLQFLIQYYNGEERAKGNILERFSAQQFPDLHSELNLSSLELGDSALYFCASSGRVETQYFGPGTRLLVL.

The chain is built from TRBV5-4 and TRBJ2-2; D is possibly TRBD2 (5 bases). V dropped 0 bases and J dropped 2 bases, with 17 bases sitting between them. CDR3 length equals 18 residues. Per the germline V gene, CDR1 is SGHNT and CDR2 is YYREEE (reference sequence). The CDR3: CASSLVVLSGFNTGELFF. In DNA, the CDR3 is TGTGCCAGCAGCTTGGTTGTTCTAAGCGGATTTAACACCGGGGAGCTGTTTTTT. Together with reference TRBV5-4 and TRBJ2-2, the CDR3 gives the full variable domain: ETGVTQSPTHLIKTRGQQVTLRCSSQSGHNTVSWYQQALGQGPQFIFQYYREEENGRGNFPPRFSGLQFPNYSSELNVNALELDDSALYLCASSLVVLSGFNTGELFFGEGSRLTVL.

V is TRBV27 and J is TRBJ1-1, with D hard to call. The germline V gene encodes CDR1 MNHEY and CDR2 SMNVEV (reference sequence). The CDR3 consists of 15 residues. Trimming removed 3 bases from V and 0 bases from J, with 11 bases in between. CDR3 DNA sequence: TGTGCCAGCAGTTTTTACGGTCCGATGAACACTGAAGCTTTCTTT. Its protein is CASSFYGPMNTEAFF.

This clone was detected only once. In nucleotides, the CDR3 is TGTGCCAGCAGCCAAAGGGACCACGGATCCTACAATGAGCAGTTCTTC. This translates into CASSQRDHGSYNEQFF. V gene TRBV7-9 combines with J gene TRBJ2-1, with D possibly being TRBD1 or TRBD2 (5 bases each). Germline V gene data show CDR1 as SEHNR and CDR2 as FQNEAQ (reference sequence). V dropped 5 bases and J dropped 1 base, with 15 bases sitting between them. The length of the CDR3 is 16 residues.